The clone carrying this TCR beta chain was seen a few times. This record comes from a study of blood T cell repertoires in COVID-19. Study-level background: Donors in the United States, Italy and Spain gave samples during acute or convalescent COVID-19. T cells, B-cell-depleted T cells, or PBMCs supplied cDNA or gDNA.

Germline assignment: CDR1 MGHRA and CDR2 YSYEKL. The CDR3 sequence is 17 residues long. V was pared by 0 bases and J by 0 bases, with 4 bases of the junction left unmatched. As originally analysed: Researchers report that nucleated cell counts were estimated from reference gene primer amplification. The protocol was immunoSEQ multiplex PCR, while the TCRdb copy is restricted to in-frame clones and leaves out a portion. That table furnishes V, J and clone size, whereas the DNA furnished D and trimming. The table shows 410,000 or so clones, with 70% to 90% occurring only once. The Seattle site enrolled patients during active infection and followed them longitudinally.

The sample consisted of peripheral blood. The J gene is TRBJ2-2, the V gene TRBV4-1, with 7 bases matching TRBD1. This clonotype originated in a woman aged 40-49 years with COVID-19, enrolled during active disease. The CDR3 region has the DNA TGCGCCAGCAGCCAAGATTCCGGGACAGCGAACACCGGGGAGCTGTTTTTT. Translating it yields CASSQDSGTANTGELFF.